This entry is about one TCR beta chain. Its antigen remains undetermined. Within one base of it there is no much larger clone, and no base qualities were kept. During colonoscopy, one to two rectal pinch biopsies were obtained for research purposes. Before the diagnostic colonoscopy, none of the ulcerative colitis patients had been given any immunosuppressive medication. Rectal biopsies were digested with proteinase K before DNA isolation. The Wizard kit (Promega) was used to extract genomic DNA from blood and intestinal samples. Through the immunoSEQ TRB Survey service, multiplex V and J primers were used to amplify rearranged CDR3 beta regions from genomic DNA. Survey-level sequencing depth of up to 500,000 reads per sample was used to keep depth equal across samples. Libraries were purified and pooled, and sequencing was performed on Illumina technology. The authors processed their data as follows. Productive clonality, sample overlap, pairwise scatters, CDR3 beta length, V/D/J gene usage and productiveness were all assessed with the immunoSEQ online tools. Calculated diversity was defined as the number of unique rearrangements divided by total templates times 100, and Shannon and Simpson indices were additionally computed. Z-score normalized data were analyzed by principal component analysis with the R prcomp function and the ggbiplot package. Blood-rectal clonal overlap within each subject was quantified with Morisita's index. TCRdb limited this immuneACCESS table to in-frame rearrangements with V and J called. A share of clones is missing; checked studies link under half to unresolved V genes, and the rest is unexplained. The D gene and trimming were derived from the DNA, and the V and J assignments and clone size from that table. The sample yields 20,000 to 25,000 clones; about 71% were counted once. Less than 20% of the sample is held by the ten biggest clonotypes.

This sample is part of a study of pediatric ulcerative colitis (dated by TCRdb to about 2019). With regard to the full study: Of the ulcerative colitis patients, roughly 7 had pancolitis and two had left-sided colitis, and histology in every patient was consistent with ulcerative colitis. From eight or nine newly diagnosed, treatment-naive pediatric ulcerative colitis patients and a few non-IBD control children, paired blood and rectal samples were collected. Using the Pediatric Ulcerative Colitis Activity Index, two patients were classed as having mild disease, four as having moderate disease and three as having acute severe colitis. Results the study describes overall, beyond this receptor: Significantly higher autologous blood-rectal clonal overlap was found in ulcerative colitis patients than in controls, which suggested increased T cell trafficking to inflamed tissue. Controls, mild-moderate and acute severe colitis patients were separated by rectal repertoire features, and reduced rectal diversity due to clonal expansions was observed in acute severe colitis. A couple of rectal CDR3 clonotypes were present in all ulcerative colitis patients and in none of the controls. Because the repertoires came from total lymphocyte DNA, rare subsets such as regulatory T cells may have patterns that are not reflected. The healthy control group was small, consisting of only four individuals. Blood-derived T cells may have been included in rectal pinch biopsies, especially in patients with overt colitis. A couple of patients' blood samples yielded substantially fewer templates for technical reasons and were excluded from blood-rectal overlap analysis.

This sequence was found in a boy aged 5-17 years with severe ulcerative colitis. The sequenced material came from gut tissue.

The sequence in DNA is TGCAGCGCTACAGGGGGGTATCTATGGGCTGAAGCTTTCTTT. Translated, this gives CSATGGYLWAEAFF. This receptor chain uses TRBV29-1 and TRBJ1-1, with 8 middle bases fitting TRBD1. Trimming accounts for 7 bases at V and 6 bases at J, while the number of junction bases matched to no gene is 13. Reading from cysteine to phenylalanine, the CDR3 counts 14 amino acids. Only the CDR3 region is kept as DNA, spanning 42 bases read in frame from base 1. The germline V gene encodes CDR1 SQVTM and CDR2 ANQGSEA.